The rows below give T cell receptor beta chains drawn from one sample of a study of blood T cells in healthy people across ages. TCRdb independently ran MiXCR on the 5' RACE reads; one entry per CDR3 protein. The data contain about 930,000 distinct CDR3 sequences, 29% of them singletons. These same data were also listed under a study on T cells of mothers and their children.

The sequenced sample consisted of blood. The receptors were gathered from a woman aged 40 to 49 in good health. Each CDR3 is given with its conserved first and last residue. Fields, in order: J gene, D gene, clone size, V gene, CDR3 DNA, CDR3 protein. D genes are given only for firm matches. Only some rows state a clone size, as once, few, many or a class for expanded clones.

>TRBJ1-4|-|many|TRBV5-1
TGCGCCAGCAGCTTGGGTGACAGTTCTAATGAAAAACTGTTTTTT
CASSLGDSSNEKLFF
>TRBJ2-3|TRBD2|-|TRBV7-2
TGTGCCAGCAGTTCCGGACTAGCGGGGGGGTCCACAGATACGCAGTATTTT
CASSSGLAGGSTDTQYF
>TRBJ2-1|-|-|TRBV20-1
TGCAGTGCTTTAGCATCCTACAATGAGCAGTTCTTC
CSALASYNEQFF
>TRBJ2-1|-|-|TRBV7-2
TGTGCCTCTCGGAGTTTCAATGAGCAGTTCTTC
CASRSFNEQFF
>TRBJ2-1|-|many|TRBV5-1
TGCGCCAGCAGCTTGGATGCAGCGTCCAATGAGCAGTTCTTC
CASSLDAASNEQFF
>TRBJ2-2|TRBD1|-|TRBV28
TGTGCCAGCAGTCTAAGGGGGCTAAAGGTCACCGGGGAGCTGTTTTTT
CASSLRGLKVTGELFF
>TRBJ2-7|-|-|TRBV20-1
TGCAGTGCTAGAGGGGCAGGGAATCTCGGCGAGCAGTACTTC
CSARGAGNLGEQYF
>TRBJ2-7|-|-|TRBV11-1
TGTGCCAGCAGCTTAGATTTTGGGTTACCAACCTACGAGCAGTACTTC
CASSLDFGLPTYEQYF
>TRBJ2-7|-|once|TRBV5-1
TGCGCCAGCAGCTTGGCGTCGACAGGCTACGAGCAGTACTTC
CASSLASTGYEQYF
>TRBJ1-2|-|-|TRBV29-1
TGCAGCGTTTGGATACAGGGTAACTATGGCTACACCTTC
CSVWIQGNYGYTF
>TRBJ2-4|TRBD2|few|TRBV5-1
TGCGCCAGCAGCATCTCGACTAGCGGGGGTTACAATGAGCAGTACTTC
CASSISTSGGYNEQYF
>TRBJ1-4|TRBD1|-|TRBV24-1
TGTGCCACCAGTGATCCCGGGACAGGGGTTGAAAAACTGTTTTTT
CATSDPGTGVEKLFF
>TRBJ1-1|TRBD1|-|TRBV9
TGTGCCAGCAGCGTAGAGGTGGCGACAGGGAGTACTGAAGCTTTCTTT
CASSVEVATGSTEAFF
>TRBJ2-1|-|once|TRBV19
TGTGCCAGTAGTATAGGGGTAGGGGCCTACAATGAGCAGTTCTTC
CASSIGVGAYNEQFF
>TRBJ1-2|TRBD1|many|TRBV7-2
TGTGCCAGCATCGGGACAGGGAACTATGGCTACACCTTC
CASIGTGNYGYTF
>TRBJ2-1|-|few|TRBV5-5
TGTGCCAGTAGCCTGGAGACCGGGGTACGGGATGAGCAGTTCTTC
CASSLETGVRDEQFF
>TRBJ1-1|-|-|TRBV29-1
-
CSVGPEVEQYFGPGTEAFF
>TRBJ1-1|-|many|TRBV7-2
TGTGCCAGCAGTTTAGTACGGTCGAACACTGAAGCTTTCTTT
CASSLVRSNTEAFF
>TRBJ2-7|-|-|TRBV7-2
TGTGCCAGCAGCTCAATAGGGGGAAGTTTGGGCAATGAGCAGTACTTC
CASSSIGGSLGNEQYF
>TRBJ2-6|-|many|TRBV5-1
TGTGCCAGCAGCTTAGGCAGCTCTGGGGCCAACGTCCTGACTTTC
CASSLGSSGANVLTF
>TRBJ2-1|-|-|TRBV6-6
TGTGCCAGCATGCTATCACCCGACAATGAGCAGTTCTTC
CASMLSPDNEQFF
>TRBJ2-7|-|few|TRBV27
TGTGCCAGCAGTTGGTCAGGGTCCGAGCAGTACTTC
CASSWSGSEQYF
>TRBJ2-1|TRBD1|-|TRBV7-2
TGTGCCAGCAGCTCAGGGACAGGCGACGATGGGCAGTTCTTC
CASSSGTGDDGQFF
>TRBJ2-7|TRBD2|-|TRBV7-9
TGTGCCAGCAGCTCCCGGACTAGCGGAGGCTACGAGCAGTACTTC
CASSSRTSGGYEQYF
>TRBJ2-7|-|many|TRBV7-2
TGTGCCAGCAGCCCCACTACAGGGAACTACGAGCAGTACTTC
CASSPTTGNYEQYF
>TRBJ1-4|TRBD1|-|TRBV20-1
TGCAGTGCGAGGACAGGGACGGGGAATGAAAAACTGTTTTTT
CSARTGTGNEKLFF
>TRBJ1-1|-|-|TRBV9
TGTGCCAGCAGCCCAGGACTGGATGAAGCTTTCTTT
CASSPGLDEAFF
>TRBJ1-2|-|-|TRBV20-1
TGCAGTGCTACGGGGTCCGGTGGCTACACCTTC
CSATGSGGYTF
>TRBJ1-2|-|-|TRBV2
TGTGCCAGCAGTGTGGGGGATAGGGGGGAATATGACTACACCTTC
CASSVGDRGEYDYTF
>TRBJ2-3|-|-|TRBV7-2
TGTGCCAGCAGCCCCGGGACGCAGGTCCGAGATACGCAGTATTTT
CASSPGTQVRDTQYF
>TRBJ1-4|-|few|TRBV20-1
TGCAGTGCTAAATTTAGCTCTAATGAAAAACTGTTTTTT
CSAKFSSNEKLFF
>TRBJ2-7|-|many|TRBV7-2
TGTGCCAGCACTTACAAGACGGGACCCAACCTCGAGCAGTACTTC
CASTYKTGPNLEQYF
>TRBJ2-7|-|-|TRBV29-1
TGCAGCGTTGCCTCCGGGGCGGGAAGCTCCTACGAGCAGTACTTC
CSVASGAGSSYEQYF
>TRBJ1-2|-|-|TRBV3-1
TGTGCCAGCAGCCAAGGATCCGGACTCTCCTATGGCTACACCTTC
CASSQGSGLSYGYTF
>TRBJ1-5|-|few|TRBV28
TGTGCCAGCACCCGGTCACTGGGTCAGCCCCAGCATTTT
CASTRSLGQPQHF
>TRBJ2-5|TRBD2|few|TRBV24-1
TGTGCCACCAGTGATCGGTCTAGCGGCCAAGAGACCCAGTACTTC
CATSDRSSGQETQYF
>TRBJ1-4|-|many|TRBV28
TGCGCCAGCAGCTTCGGAGCAACTAATGAAAAACTGTTTTTT
CASSFGATNEKLFF
>TRBJ1-1|-|few|TRBV7-2
TGTGCCAGCAGCCCGAGACTTGTGGGGGGAGCTTTCTTT
CASSPRLVGGAFF
>TRBJ2-7|-|many|TRBV5-1
TGCGCCAGCAGATATATGGTCATGTCCTACGAGCAGTACTTC
CASRYMVMSYEQYF
>TRBJ2-5|-|few|TRBV7-2
TGTGCCAGCGATAATCCGGGCCAAAGGAGGGAGACCCAGTACTTC
CASDNPGQRRETQYF
>TRBJ2-1|-|many|TRBV4-3
TGCGCCAGCAGCCGTCCAGAGGGGGGTGAGCAGTTCTTC
CASSRPEGGEQFF
>TRBJ1-1|-|-|TRBV5-1
TGCGCCAGCAGATCCGACCCAGGCCCTGAAGCTTTCTTT
CASRSDPGPEAFF
>TRBJ1-1|-|few|TRBV4-3
TGCGCCAGCAGCCAAGATCGACAGCTGGCGGCTTTCTTT
CASSQDRQLAAFF
>TRBJ2-5|TRBD2|many|TRBV20-1
TGCAGTGCCACACTAGCGGGGGCCCCTTGGGAGACCCAGTACTTC
CSATLAGAPWETQYF
>TRBJ2-3|TRBD2|many|TRBV7-3
TGTGCCAGCAGCTTATCGGGACTAGCGGGCACAGATACGCAGTATTTT
CASSLSGLAGTDTQYF
>TRBJ2-5|-|-|TRBV5-1
TGCGCCAGCAGCTTGATGGTAGGGCTATCTAAAGAGACCCAGTACTTC
CASSLMVGLSKETQYF
>TRBJ1-1|-|few|TRBV7-2
TGTGCCAGCAGCTTAGCGTGGGGGCTGAACACTGAAGCTTTCTTT
CASSLAWGLNTEAFF
>TRBJ2-5|-|-|TRBV29-1
TGCAGCGTTGAAGAGCTAGGCCCAGCCCAGGAGACCCAGTACTTC
CSVEELGPAQETQYF
>TRBJ2-7|-|-|TRBV7-2
TGTGCCAGCAGCTCCACCCGGGAGACCCGGTACTTC
CASSSTRETRYF
>TRBJ2-7|-|-|TRBV5-1
TGCGCCAGCAGCTTGGTAGACAGACCTCCCTACGAGCAGTACTTC
CASSLVDRPPYEQYF
>TRBJ2-1|TRBD2|many|TRBV12-3/TRBV12-4
TGTGCCAGCAGCTTCACGGGACTAGCGGGAGATAATGAGCAGTTCTTC
CASSFTGLAGDNEQFF
>TRBJ1-1|TRBD1|-|TRBV20-1
TGCAGTGCTAGGAATATGATGACAGGGCTCGACACTGAAGCTTTCTTT
CSARNMMTGLDTEAFF
>TRBJ1-4|TRBD1|-|TRBV2
TGTGCCAGCAGTTCAGCAGGGGGCTATGAAAAACTGTTTTTT
CASSSAGGYEKLFF
>TRBJ2-3|TRBD1|few|TRBV3-1
TGTGCCAGCAGCCAACCGGGACAGAGAGCTAGCACAGATACGCAGTATTTT
CASSQPGQRASTDTQYF
>TRBJ2-5|TRBD1|few|TRBV5-6
TGTGCCAGCAGCTTGGGACAGGGGGTATTTGAGCAGTACTTC
CASSLGQGVFEQYF